Each of the 15 T cell receptor beta chains below was sequenced from the same sample in a study of blood T cells in healthy people across ages. PCR was performed a second time for about 7 to 11 cycles using a sample-barcoded 5' primer and a J-beta primer mix. One entry per CDR3 protein results from TCRdb running MiXCR on the 5' RACE reads. The sample consists of 2 million or so distinct CDR3 sequences, 40% to 55% of them appearing once. The sample was blood. The receptors originated from a middle-aged woman in good health.

The rearrangement uses TRBV5-5 and TRBJ2-1; 7 bases match TRBD1. V trimming: 2 bases; J trimming: 7 bases; junction bases outside the gene matches: 9. CDR1 and CDR2 (germline): SGHKS, YYEKEE (reference sequence). This CDR3 region has 15 residues. CDR3 bases: TGTGCCAGCAGCTTCCTAACGTCACAGGGGAATGAGCAGTTCTTC. Residues: CASSFLTSQGNEQFF.

The chain is built from TRBV20-1 and TRBJ2-5, with D tentatively TRBD1 or TRBD2 (5 bases each). The CDR3 loop spans 11 amino acids. Germline V lookup: CDR1 DFQATT, CDR2 SNEGSKA (reference sequence). DNA of the CDR3: TGCAGCCTGGAGAGGGGAGAGACCCAGTACTTC. As protein: CSLERGETQYF.

This chain connects TRBV11-3 to TRBJ2-1, with 7 bases matching TRBD2. Germline V gene lookup returns CDR1 SGHNT and CDR2 YENEEA. V lost 5 bases and J lost 8; bases outside the gene matches: 9. There are 14 residues in the CDR3. The CDR3 sequence is CASSPTSRVHEQFF. The DNA for the CDR3 is TGTGCCAGCAGCCCGACTAGCCGGGTCCATGAGCAGTTCTTC.

The chain employs TRBV6-1 and TRBJ2-1; 8 bases align to TRBD1. J was trimmed by 2 bases and V by 6 bases; bases with no gene match: 6. Per the germline V gene, CDR1 is MNHNS and CDR2 is SASEGT. This CDR3 region has 15 residues. The CDR3 loop reads CASRHRDRTYNEQFF. In DNA, the CDR3 is TGTGCCAGCAGACACCGGGACAGGACCTACAATGAGCAGTTCTTC.

The chain employs TRBV7-2 and TRBJ1-2; D is ambiguous. This CDR3 contains 16 residues. Germline lookup yields CDR1 SGHTA and CDR2 FQGNSA. V was shortened by 1 base and J by 2 bases, with 14 bases between the two germline ends. Here the CDR3 reads CASSLDPRGGNYGYTF. DNA for the CDR3: TGTGCCAGCAGCTTAGATCCCCGGGGAGGCAACTATGGCTACACCTTC. Looking up the rest from reference TRBV7-2 and TRBJ1-2 gives the full variable domain: GAGVSQSPSNKVTEKGKDVELRCDPISGHTALYWYRQSLGQGLEFLIYFQGNSAPDKSGLPSDRFSAERTGGSVSTLTIQRTQQEDSAVYLCASSLDPRGGNYGYTFGSGTRLTVV.

J is TRBJ2-3 and V is TRBV2; 13 bases align to TRBD2. Germline V gives CDR1 SNHLY, CDR2 FYNNEI. Unmatched junction bases numbered 12, after V lost 6 bases and J lost 0 bases. CDR3 length: 19 residues. Here the CDR3 reads CASSAFRLAGGASTDTQYF. CDR3 sequence (DNA): TGTGCCAGCAGCGCATTTCGACTAGCGGGGGGCGCGAGCACAGATACGCAGTATTTT. Full variable domain (rest looked up from reference TRBV2 and TRBJ2-3): EPEVTQTPSHQVTQMGQEVILRCVPISNHLYFYWYRQILGQKVEFLVSFYNNEISEKSEIFDDQFSVERPDGSNFTLKIRSTKLEDSAMYFCASSAFRLAGGASTDTQYFGPGTRLTVL.

This clonotype has only a few counts. The genes are TRBV15 and TRBJ2-7; 9 bases fit TRBD2. Germline CDR1 LNHNV, CDR2 YYDKDF (reference sequence). This CDR3 comprises 16 residues. Trimming took 0 bases from V and 3 from J; bases not matched to a gene: 6. The CDR3 nucleotides are TGTGCCACCAGCAGAGATAAGAGTAGCGGGGGCTACGAGCAGTACTTC. This gives the protein CATSRDKSSGGYEQYF.

This chain connects TRBV25-1 to TRBJ1-4, with 9 nucleotides matching TRBD1. This CDR3 has 15 amino acids. Germline V gene lookup returns CDR1 MGHDK and CDR2 SYGVNS. V was pared by 6 bases and J by 7 bases, with 9 bases of the junction left unmatched. Here the CDR3 DNA reads TGTGCCAGCAGCACAGCCGGGACAGGGCGTGAAAAACTGTTTTTT. It encodes CASSTAGTGREKLFF. Variable domain in full (rest from reference TRBV25-1 and TRBJ1-4): EADIYQTPRYLVIGTGKKITLECSQTMGHDKMYWYQQDPGMELHLIHYSYGVNSTEKGDLSSESTVSRIRTEHFPLTLESARPSHTSQYLCASSTAGTGREKLFFGSGTQLSVL.

The chain has TRBV7-2 and TRBJ2-7, with D perhaps TRBD1 (6 bases). Germline CDR1 SGHTA, CDR2 FQGNSA. V gave up 5 bases and J gave up 3 bases, with 11 bases separating them. The CDR3 is 13 amino acids. CDR3 loop: CASSEGHRYEQYF. For the CDR3, the DNA is TGTGCCAGCAGCGAGGGACACCGCTACGAGCAGTACTTC.

This clonotype has just a few counts. This sequence joins TRBV4-1 and TRBJ2-4; D is ambiguous. Trimming removed 4 bases at V and 0 bases at J, with 16 bases between. The CDR3 has 17 residues. Germline-derived CDR1 and CDR2 are MGHRA and YSYEKL. The CDR3: CASSPSDVDLAKNIQYF. CDR3 coding DNA: TGCGCCAGCAGCCCGTCCGACGTGGACCTAGCCAAAAACATTCAGTACTTC.

The chain is built from TRBV6-5 and TRBJ1-1; D remains ambiguous. The CDR3 is 11 amino acids. CDR1 is MNHEY and CDR2 is SVGAGI in the germline V gene. Trimming pared 10 bases from V and 10 bases from J, leaving 16 bases between. The CDR3 protein is CAITSPDGAFF. CDR3 nucleotide sequence: TGTGCCATCACGTCACCGGATGGAGCTTTCTTT.

This clonotype was recorded a few times. The chain has TRBV28 and TRBJ2-5; 8 nucleotides align to TRBD1. Germline loops: CDR1 MDHEN, CDR2 SYDVKM. J lost 5 bases, V lost 6 bases, and 11 bases had no gene match. The CDR3 runs 15 residues. The CDR3 protein is CASSPRQGTRETQYF. CDR3 sequence (DNA): TGTGCCAGCAGCCCTCGACAGGGGACACGGGAGACCCAGTACTTC.

This clonotype was observed at least ten times. The J gene is TRBJ2-4, the V gene TRBV4-2, with D possibly being TRBD1 or TRBD2 (5 bases each). The CDR3 extends over 16 amino acids. V was shortened by 0 bases and J by 0 bases, with 9 bases between the two germline ends. Germline CDR1 and CDR2: LGHNA and YNFKEQ. CDR3 sequence: CASSQDSGTAKNIQYF. As DNA, the CDR3 is TGTGCCAGCAGCCAAGATTCCGGGACAGCCAAAAACATTCAGTACTTC.

A few counts support this clonotype. This chain connects TRBV7-2 to TRBJ2-1; the D gene could be TRBD1 or TRBD2 (5 bases each). The CDR3 has 13 amino acids. V lost 7 bases, J lost 2 bases, and 9 bases lay in between. CDR1 and CDR2 from the germline V gene are SGHTA and FQGNSA. CDR3 nucleotide sequence: TGTGCCAGCATGGGGGTCCCCTACAATGAGCAGTTCTTC. Protein sequence: CASMGVPYNEQFF.

This clonotype was seen more than once but under ten times. Sequence at one end of the junction differs from germline and may be a read error. V gene TRBV18 combines with J gene TRBJ2-7; TRBD1 aligns across 8 bases. The CDR3 is 16 amino acids. Germline V CDR1 and CDR2: KGHSH, LQKENI. The CDR3 loop is CASSPPNLRTGYEQYF. The CDR3 DNA is TGTGCCAGCTCGCCACCGAATTTGAGGACAGGGTACGAGCAGTACTTC.